Following are 31 T cell receptor beta chains from one sample sequenced in a study of blood T cell repertoires in COVID-19. Clones were sequenced by immunoSEQ multiplex PCR, and TCRdb holds only the in-frame ones, with some missing. The data show some 150,000 clones, with about 90% seen just once and less than 3% held by the top ten. Sequenced sample: peripheral blood. These TCRs come from a man aged 60-69 years with acute or convalescent COVID-19.

V is TRBV14 and J is TRBJ1-2, with 9 bases lining up with TRBD1. Germline CDR1 is SGHDN and CDR2 is FVKESK. V was clipped by 1 base and J by 8 bases; unmatched bases: 8. CDR3 length equals 15 residues. The CDR3 spells CASSQVTGGQGGYTF. The CDR3, as DNA: TGTGCCAGCAGCCAAGTCACAGGGGGCCAAGGGGGCTACACCTTC.

The rearrangement joins TRBV5-6 to TRBJ2-1; possible D gene TRBD1, 6 bases. Trimming pared 4 bases from V and 0 bases from J, leaving 14 bases between. Germline V CDR1 and CDR2: SGHDT, YYEEEE. The CDR3 loop spans 16 amino acids. In DNA, the CDR3 is TGTGCCAGCAGCGGGATTCAGGGGTTCTCCTACAATGAGCAGTTCTTC. Protein product: CASSGIQGFSYNEQFF.

V is TRBV7-9 and J is TRBJ2-7, with 9 bases aligning to TRBD1. The germline V gene encodes CDR1 SEHNR and CDR2 FQNEAQ (reference sequence). The CDR3 has 15 residues. V lost 4 bases, J lost 4 bases, and 8 bases stayed unmatched. The CDR3 spells CASSSSGTGNYEQYF. CDR3 nucleotide sequence: TGTGCCAGCAGCTCTTCCGGGACAGGGAATTACGAGCAGTACTTC.

The chain is built from TRBV18 and TRBJ2-3; the match to TRBD1 covers 8 bases. J lost 4 bases, V lost 4 bases, and 7 bases had no gene match. The CDR3 has 15 amino acids. The germline gives CDR1 KGHSH, CDR2 LQKENI. CDR3: CASSRGTGQSDTQYF. In nucleotides, the CDR3 is TGTGCCAGCTCACGGGGGACAGGTCAGTCAGATACGCAGTATTTT. Full variable domain (remainder filled in from reference TRBV18 and TRBJ2-3): NAGVMQNPRHLVRRRGQEARLRCSPMKGHSHVYWYRQLPEEGLKFMVYLQKENIIDESGMPKERFSAEFPKEGPSILRIQQVVRGDSAAYFCASSRGTGQSDTQYFGPGTRLTVL.

The chain has TRBV7-9 and TRBJ2-2; 7 nucleotides agree with TRBD2. V lost 4 bases to trimming and J lost 1 base; unmatched junction nucleotides: 6. CDR3 size: 16 residues. Germline lookup yields CDR1 SEHNR and CDR2 FQNEAQ (reference sequence). CDR3: CASSSSPGGNTGELFF. As DNA, the CDR3 is TGTGCCAGCAGCTCCTCCCCGGGAGGGAACACCGGGGAGCTGTTTTTT.

This chain uses TRBV30 with TRBJ2-7, with D maybe TRBD2 (6 bases). The length of the CDR3 is 12 residues. The germline CDR1 and CDR2 sequences are GTSNPN and SVGIG (reference sequence). Trimming left V 3 bases short and J 7 bases short, with 13 bases between. CDR3 nucleotide sequence: TGTGCCTGGAGAGATTGGGCGGGAGAGCAGTACTTC. Its protein is CAWRDWAGEQYF.

This chain uses TRBV4-2 with TRBJ1-5; 7 bases agree with TRBD1. Germline-derived CDR1 and CDR2 are LGHNA and YNFKEQ. CDR3 length equals 16 residues. Unmatched junction bases numbered 7, after V lost 2 bases and J lost 3 bases. The CDR3 bases are TGTGCCAGCAGCCAATATCGGGGACAGTACAATCAGCCCCAGCATTTT. Amino acids: CASSQYRGQYNQPQHF.

This chain links TRBV9 with TRBJ1-3; tentatively, D is TRBD1 (5 bases). This CDR3 has 16 residues. Germline CDR1 is SGDLS and CDR2 is YYNGEE. The ends were cut back, 5 bases at V and 0 bases at J, with 15 bases in the middle. DNA of the CDR3: TGTGCCAGCAGTCCGCGGCCACAGGTCTCTGGAAACACCATATATTTT. Translation: CASSPRPQVSGNTIYF.

The chain links TRBV10-3 to TRBJ1-5; D perhaps matches TRBD1 (6 bases). The germline CDR1 and CDR2 sequences are ENHRY and SYGVKD. Trimming shortened V by 0 bases and J by 2 bases, and 17 bases separated the two germline ends. CDR3 length equals 18 residues. CDR3 nucleotide sequence: TGTGCCATCAGTGAGTCGAGTTCCCTCCCAGGGGGCAATCAGCCCCAGCATTTT. Amino acids: CAISESSSLPGGNQPQHF.

For the CDR3, the DNA is TGTGCCAGCAGTCTGGAACGGAGGAACACTGAAGCTTTCTTT. Its translation: CASSLERRNTEAFF. This sequence joins TRBV2 and TRBJ1-1, with D unclear. Germline V lookup: CDR1 SNHLY, CDR2 FYNNEI. Trimming removed 5 bases at V and 1 base at J, with 11 bases between. There are 14 residues in the CDR3.

This clone was seen once. The chain uses TRBV4-2 and TRBJ2-1; 9 nucleotides line up with TRBD2. The CDR3 sequence is 20 residues long. In germline, CDR1 is LGHNA, CDR2 YNFKEQ. With 0 bases clipped from V and 6 bases from J, the junction kept 18 bases outside the gene matches. Here the CDR3 reads CASSQESPRGAGGKGNEQFF. CDR3 sequence (DNA): TGTGCCAGCAGCCAAGAATCCCCCCGGGGAGCGGGGGGTAAGGGCAATGAGCAGTTCTTC.

Here the CDR3 DNA reads TGTGCCTGGATGAAGGGAGTTAGTGGCTACACCTTC. Amino acid sequence: CAWMKGVSGYTF. J is TRBJ1-2 and V is TRBV30; D not resolved. CDR1 and CDR2 (germline): GTSNPN, SVGIG (reference sequence). CDR3 length: 12 residues. V was trimmed by 4 bases and J by 7 bases, leaving 13 bases between them.

The chain recombines TRBV5-1 with TRBJ1-4; D unresolved. Germline V gene lookup returns CDR1 SGHRS and CDR2 YFSETQ. Trimming took off 5 bases at V and 0 bases at J, with 5 bases between the two ends. This CDR3 is built from 13 residues. The chain's CDR3 is CASRPATNEKLFF. DNA for the CDR3: TGCGCCAGCAGACCGGCAACTAATGAAAAACTGTTTTTT.

The rearrangement links TRBV10-2 to TRBJ1-6; D unclear. The CDR3 loop spans 16 amino acids. Trimming took 7 bases from V and 7 from J, leaving 20 bases between them. Germline assignment: CDR1 WSHSY and CDR2 SAAADI. CDR3 DNA sequence: TGCGCCAGCATGGGGTCGGAGGGTCGGAGCAATTCACCCCTCCACTTT. It specifies CASMGSEGRSNSPLHF.

The J gene is TRBJ1-2, the V gene TRBV5-8; D gene uncertain. The CDR3 runs 15 residues. The germline V gene has CDR1 SGHTS and CDR2 YDEGEE. V dropped 1 base and J dropped 4 bases, with 14 bases sitting between them. The CDR3 loop reads CASSLRVRSPYGYTF. The CDR3 nucleotides read TGTGCCAGCAGCTTGCGGGTTCGATCTCCCTATGGCTACACCTTC.

This chain joins TRBV5-8 and TRBJ2-1; tentatively, D is TRBD1 (6 bases). This CDR3 is built from 15 residues. Trimming took off 6 bases at V and 2 bases at J, with 15 bases between the two ends. CDR1 and CDR2 from the germline V gene are SGHTS and YDEGEE. The DNA of the CDR3 is TGTGCCAGCATGAACGTAAGGGGGACCTACAATGAGCAGTTCTTC. This gives the protein CASMNVRGTYNEQFF.

This clone has just one count. The sample holds other DNA sequences that translate to the same CDR3. This chain links TRBV6-5 with TRBJ1-5, with D unresolved. The germline V gene encodes CDR1 MNHEY and CDR2 SVGAGI. The V and J ends lost 6 bases and 3 bases respectively, with 9 bases between them. This CDR3 is 13 amino acids long. The CDR3 DNA is TGTGCCAGCAGCCGGGAACTCAATCAGCCCCAGCATTTT. Translating gives CASSRELNQPQHF.

The count of this clone is one. The CDR3 nucleotides read TGTGCCAGCAGCTTCGGGACAGCTTTAAACACTGAAGCTTTCTTT. The encoded protein is CASSFGTALNTEAFF. The genes are TRBV7-2 and TRBJ1-1; 7 nucleotides line up with TRBD1. The V gene's germline CDR1 is SGHTA and CDR2 FQGNSA. The junction had 6 bases not matched to a gene; V was cut back by 3 bases and J by 2 bases. This CDR3 has 15 residues.

This chain uses TRBV30 with TRBJ1-5; 7 bases agree with TRBD1. Losses at the gene ends were 1 base for V and 4 bases for J; bases not matched to a gene: 4. This CDR3 region has 14 residues. Germline V gives CDR1 GTSNPN, CDR2 SVGIG (reference sequence). CDR3 region: CAWSENRGNQPQHF. DNA for the CDR3: TGTGCCTGGAGTGAGAACAGGGGAAATCAGCCCCAGCATTTT.

The chain carries TRBV19 and TRBJ2-3; weak D call: TRBD1 (5 bases). The CDR3 is 17 amino acids. V dropped 4 bases and J dropped 0 bases, with 17 bases sitting between them. Germline V CDR1 and CDR2: LNHDA, SQIVND (reference sequence). Written as DNA, the CDR3 is TGTGCCAGTAGTACGCGCAAACAGGCTTTTAGCACAGATACGCAGTATTTT. Protein product: CASSTRKQAFSTDTQYF.

A single count supports this clone. This chain links TRBV5-1 with TRBJ1-4; 7 bases are shared with TRBD1. The CDR3 has 16 amino acids. The J segment lost 7 bases and the V segment lost 0 bases, leaving 9 bases of the junction unmatched. Germline assignment: CDR1 SGHRS and CDR2 YFSETQ. As DNA, the CDR3 is TGCGCCAGCAGCTTGGTGACAGGGCAAGAGAGTGAAAAACTGTTTTTT. It encodes CASSLVTGQESEKLFF.

The rearrangement uses TRBV6-6 and TRBJ1-1; D call uncertain. The V end was cut by 7 bases, the J end by 2 bases, with 11 bases between. This CDR3 spans 13 amino acids. CDR1 MNHNY and CDR2 SVGAGI come from the germline V gene (reference sequence). The CDR3 sequence: CASTPRTNTEAFF. The CDR3 nucleotides are TGTGCCAGCACGCCTCGAACAAACACTGAAGCTTTCTTT.

The rearrangement links TRBV23-1 to TRBJ1-5, with 7 bases lining up with TRBD1. TRBV23-1 is flagged as an ORF with uncertain function. This CDR3 comprises 19 residues. After removal of 2 bases from V and 4 bases from J, the junction contained 17 bases not matched to a gene. DNA for the CDR3: TGCGCCAGCAGTCAAATCCACGGTAACCGGGACAGACAAAATCAGCCCCAGCATTTT. This codes for CASSQIHGNRDRQNQPQHF.

The rearrangement links TRBV6-5 to TRBJ1-4; possibly TRBD1 for D (5 bases). With 6 bases removed from V and 8 bases from J, the gap between germline ends came to 16 bases. CDR1 is MNHEY and CDR2 is SVGAGI in the germline V gene. The CDR3 contains 14 residues. The CDR3 reads CASRETGEGEKLFF. DNA for the CDR3: TGTGCCAGCAGGGAGACGGGGGAAGGGGAAAAACTGTTTTTT.

The chain couples TRBV6-6 to TRBJ2-7, with TRBD1 matching over 8 bases. CDR3 size: 14 residues. Trimming at V came to 4 bases and at J to 5 bases, leaving 7 bases not matched to a gene. CDR1 and CDR2 from the germline V gene are MNHNY and SVGAGI (reference sequence). For the CDR3, the DNA is TGTGCCAGCAGTTCGTCCCAGGGGGCGGACGAGCAGTACTTC. It yields the protein CASSSSQGADEQYF.

J is TRBJ1-4 and V is TRBV9; weak D call: TRBD1 (6 bases). The germline V and J ends were trimmed by 8 bases and 0 bases, with 26 bases remaining between them. This CDR3 has 19 amino acids. Germline assignment: CDR1 SGDLS and CDR2 YYNGEE. The CDR3 nucleotides read TGTGCCAGGAGGGTCCCGGGTACAGGGTATTTAGCAACTAATGAAAAACTGTTTTTT. This codes for CARRVPGTGYLATNEKLFF.

The chain recombines TRBV3-1 (or the pseudogene TRBV3-2) with TRBJ1-4; possibly TRBD1 for D (6 bases). The germline V and J ends were trimmed by 0 bases and 7 bases, with 15 bases remaining between them. Germline V gene sequence: CDR1 LGHDT, CDR2 YNNKEL (reference sequence). CDR3 length: 16 residues. CDR3 bases: TGTGCCAGCAGCCAAGAGATGACAGGCGTGGGTGAAAAACTGTTTTTT. Residues: CASSQEMTGVGEKLFF.

V gene TRBV6-2 or TRBV6-3 combines with J gene TRBJ2-7; D gene ambiguous. V was pared by 5 bases and J by 2 bases, with 13 bases between. CDR1 MNHEY and CDR2 SVGEGT come from the germline V gene. The CDR3 runs to 14 residues. As DNA, the CDR3 is TGTGCCAGCAGTCCCTACGGGTCTACCTACGAGCAGTACTTC. Protein product: CASSPYGSTYEQYF.

The chain has TRBV19 and TRBJ2-3; tentatively, D is TRBD1 (6 bases). Germline assignment: CDR1 LNHDA and CDR2 SQIVND (reference sequence). Trimming removed 2 bases at V and 6 bases at J, with 12 bases between. The length of the CDR3 is 14 residues. CDR3 DNA: TGTGCCAGTAGTATACAGGGGCTCGTCGATACGCAGTATTTT. Its protein is CASSIQGLVDTQYF.

The chain couples TRBV5-5 to TRBJ1-5; 9 bases are a match to TRBD1. Per the germline V gene, CDR1 is SGHKS and CDR2 is YYEKEE (reference sequence). J lost 7 bases, V lost 1 base, and 3 bases had no gene match. The CDR3 consists of 14 residues. CDR3 sequence: CASSLTGGWQPQHF. CDR3 bases: TGTGCCAGCAGCTTGACAGGGGGCTGGCAGCCCCAGCATTTT.

V is TRBV18 and J is TRBJ1-1; 8 positions match TRBD1. The germline V gene encodes CDR1 KGHSH and CDR2 LQKENI. This CDR3 spans 15 amino acids. V was clipped by 8 bases and J by 5 bases; unmatched bases: 13. CDR3 in amino acids: CASQPSQGAGTEAFF. CDR3 coding DNA: TGTGCCAGCCAACCGTCCCAGGGGGCTGGGACTGAAGCTTTCTTT.